This record looks at one T cell receptor beta chain sequence and its context. This entry comes from a study of T cells in Graves' hyperthyroidism and ophthalmopathy. There were TCR beta CDR3 regions amplified from RNA transcripts. A first-round RT-PCR of the TCR CDR3 used the HTBI primer set. TCRdb passed the multiplex PCR reads through MiXCR, listing each CDR3 protein once. Of some 620,000 distinct CDR3 sequences in the sample, around 15% were seen once. The CDR3 covers 17 residues. The V gene's germline CDR1 is KGHDR and CDR2 SFDVKD. After removal of 3 bases from V and 2 bases from J, the junction contained 5 bases not matched to a gene.

Sequencing was done on a sample of blood. This chain connects TRBV24-1 to TRBJ2-3; 12 bases line up with TRBD2. This TCR was recovered from a woman aged 30 to 39 with Graves' hyperthyroidism. The CDR3 DNA follows: TGTGCCACCAGTGATAAGGGACTAGCGGGCTCCACAGATACGCAGTATTTT. Translation: CATSDKGLAGSTDTQYF.